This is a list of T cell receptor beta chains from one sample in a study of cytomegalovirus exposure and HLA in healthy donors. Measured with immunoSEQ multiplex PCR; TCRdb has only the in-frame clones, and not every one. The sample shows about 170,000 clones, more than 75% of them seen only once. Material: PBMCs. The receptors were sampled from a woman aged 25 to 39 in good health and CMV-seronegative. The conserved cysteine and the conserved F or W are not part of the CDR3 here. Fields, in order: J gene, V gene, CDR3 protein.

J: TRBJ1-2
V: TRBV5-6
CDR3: ASSYRQGPSNYGYT

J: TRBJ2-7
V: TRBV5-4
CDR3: ASSLELRSEQY

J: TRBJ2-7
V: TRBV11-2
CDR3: ASSVGPPLGQGTYEQY

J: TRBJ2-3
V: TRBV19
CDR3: ASSIGTRSTDTQY

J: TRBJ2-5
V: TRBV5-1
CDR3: ASSFQGSETQY

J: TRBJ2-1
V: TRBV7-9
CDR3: ASSLAPYHPF

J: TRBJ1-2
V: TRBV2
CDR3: ASSEGGGRANYGYT

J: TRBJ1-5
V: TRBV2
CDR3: ARPPGDLHIHQPQH

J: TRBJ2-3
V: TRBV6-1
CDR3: ASSEGYGGYTDTQY

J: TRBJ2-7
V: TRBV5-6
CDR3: ASSLLGTGSHEQY

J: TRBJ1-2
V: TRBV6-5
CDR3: ASSGGYYGYT

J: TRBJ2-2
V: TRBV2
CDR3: ASSYRNTGELF

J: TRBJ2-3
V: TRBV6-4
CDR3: ASSPRAGDTPDTQY

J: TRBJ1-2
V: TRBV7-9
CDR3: ASSLEAGGNYGYT

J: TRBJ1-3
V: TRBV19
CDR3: ASSTKTGLGGNTIY

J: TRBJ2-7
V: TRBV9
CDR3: ASSVAGDRGREQY

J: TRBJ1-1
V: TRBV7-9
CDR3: ASSLEPGGTEAF

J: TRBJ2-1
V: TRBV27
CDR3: ASSLGQYNEQF

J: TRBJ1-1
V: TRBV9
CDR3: ASSVGGQGGYEAF

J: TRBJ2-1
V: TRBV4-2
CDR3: ASRSGVSSYNEQF

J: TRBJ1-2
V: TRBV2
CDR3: ASRRQGEFYGYT

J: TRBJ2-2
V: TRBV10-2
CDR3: ASRPQGANTGELF

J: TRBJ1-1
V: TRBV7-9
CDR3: ASSFFQGTEAF

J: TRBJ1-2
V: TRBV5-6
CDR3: ASSLGGRSGYT

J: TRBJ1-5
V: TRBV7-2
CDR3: ASSSTGVGQPQH

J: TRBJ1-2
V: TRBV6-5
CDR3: ASSLRTGAYYGYT

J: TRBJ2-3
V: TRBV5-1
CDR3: ASSLGGLSGGAGDTQY

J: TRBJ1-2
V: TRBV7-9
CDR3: ASSFNRDGYT

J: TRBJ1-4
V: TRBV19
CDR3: ATRNPGQGAEKLF

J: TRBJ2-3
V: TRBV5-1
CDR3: ASRPPGTGLADTQY

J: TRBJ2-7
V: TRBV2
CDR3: ASRAGTDSSYEQY

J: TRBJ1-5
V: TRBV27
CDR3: ASRPTGFNQPQH

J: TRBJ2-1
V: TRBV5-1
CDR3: ASSLVVWEGDSYNEQF